A selection of T cell receptor beta chains follows, all from one sample in a study of synovial regulatory T cells in juvenile arthritis. The repertoire was sequenced with immunoSEQ multiplex PCR; TCRdb's copy has only in-frame clones and lacks some. Recorded for this sample: almost 2,500 clones. Sequenced: Treg cells from the synovium. The receptors stem from a donor aged 2-30 years with juvenile idiopathic arthritis. Both conserved end residues are part of each CDR3. Sizes are listed as once, few, many, or a class for an expanded clone.

CDR3 protein,J gene,clone size,V gene
CASSLAGGANEKLFF,TRBJ1-4,medium-sized,TRBV7-9
CAWSVLGQPQHF,TRBJ1-5,medium-sized,TRBV30
CASSLAARSSYNEQFF,TRBJ2-1,medium-sized,TRBV7-2
CSSSGRYGYTF,TRBJ1-2,medium-sized,TRBV20-1
CASSKVGTYSNQPQHF,TRBJ1-5,medium-sized,TRBV27
CASSPPSGRPFF,TRBJ2-1,medium-sized,TRBV18
CASSYSAAINTGELFF,TRBJ2-2,medium-sized,TRBV6-6
CASSYWGGEAFF,TRBJ1-1,medium-sized,TRBV6-5
CASSPTEPNQPQHF,TRBJ1-5,medium-sized,TRBV19
CASSYIAGEETQYF,TRBJ2-5,medium-sized,TRBV6-5
CASSLWGQPQHF,TRBJ1-5,large,TRBV5-5
CATSRGTGWPNTEAFF,TRBJ1-1,medium-sized,TRBV15
CASSYSRGEGRGEQFF,TRBJ2-1,medium-sized,TRBV6-5
CASSETGGYRLAKNIQYF,TRBJ2-4,medium-sized,TRBV2
CASSEGGGYNEQFF,TRBJ2-1,medium-sized,TRBV5-1
CASSEGVGELFF,TRBJ2-2,medium-sized,TRBV5-6
CASSYSGASTDTQYF,TRBJ2-3,medium-sized,TRBV6-5
CASNRESTDTQYF,TRBJ2-3,medium-sized,TRBV9
CASSLRGALIDEQFF,TRBJ2-1,medium-sized,TRBV7-8
CAISEGLAGVLSGANVLTF,TRBJ2-6,medium-sized,TRBV10-3
CASSLGPGLAKNIQYF,TRBJ2-4,medium-sized,TRBV5-1
CASSFMHYGEKLFF,TRBJ1-4,medium-sized,TRBV7-9
CASETGHVMNTEAFF,TRBJ1-1,medium-sized,TRBV19
CAIRGSRGTTDTQYF,TRBJ2-3,medium-sized,TRBV10-3
CASSLAAVGDRTDTQYF,TRBJ2-3,medium-sized,TRBV11-2
CASSYLTGDGYTF,TRBJ1-2,medium-sized,TRBV6-5
CASSVTGGRETQYF,TRBJ2-5,medium-sized,TRBV9
CASRPGTPSYNEQFF,TRBJ2-1,medium-sized,TRBV5-1
CASSRRSTSQNTGELFF,TRBJ2-2,medium-sized,TRBV14
CATSWGPSGSGGTDTQYF,TRBJ2-3,medium-sized,TRBV15
CASTAGVNEQFF,TRBJ2-1,medium-sized,TRBV13
CASSLWGAGNYGYTF,TRBJ1-2,medium-sized,TRBV5-4
CASSLLSILGTDTQYF,TRBJ2-3,medium-sized,TRBV7-8
CAWSVRYEQYF,TRBJ2-7,medium-sized,TRBV30
CASRGQALAGGSDTQYF,TRBJ2-3,medium-sized,TRBV5-4
CASSVSHRAYEQYF,TRBJ2-7,medium-sized,TRBV9
CATRHLFQGRIENGYTF,TRBJ1-2,medium-sized,TRBV5-6
CASSLGGRDLYGYTF,TRBJ1-2,medium-sized,TRBV7-9
CASSSRHSRSYEQYF,TRBJ2-7,medium-sized,TRBV19
CSVFKGDYEQYF,TRBJ2-7,medium-sized,TRBV29-1
CASSLLSGSGAETQYF,TRBJ2-5,medium-sized,TRBV11-2
CASSPDREASPLHF,TRBJ1-6,medium-sized,TRBV6-5
CASSSHYSSTDTQYF,TRBJ2-3,medium-sized,TRBV7-2
CASSPTGGYGYTF,TRBJ1-2,medium-sized,TRBV18
CASGIRGYTF,TRBJ1-2,medium-sized,TRBV2
CAISPQGAGTDTQYF,TRBJ2-3,medium-sized,TRBV10-3
CASSSSGLAGSWGNEQFF,TRBJ2-1,medium-sized,TRBV7-9
CASSYTSTDTQYF,TRBJ2-3,medium-sized,TRBV6-6
CASSGMGARQPQHF,TRBJ1-5,medium-sized,TRBV6-1
CASAYLRQGSNEQFF,TRBJ2-1,medium-sized,TRBV25-1
CASSYRAYEQYF,TRBJ2-7,medium-sized,TRBV6-5
CASSTSATPYEQYF,TRBJ2-7,medium-sized,TRBV5-5
CAWSPGQGGETF,TRBJ1-2,medium-sized,TRBV30
CASSPLAGSYNEQFF,TRBJ2-1,medium-sized,TRBV18
CASSEGGHPYGYTF,TRBJ1-2,medium-sized,TRBV2